The clone carrying this T cell receptor (beta chain) appeared many times. This sample was taken from a study of CD8+ T cells in alopecia areata. RNA, once extracted, was reverse transcribed into cDNA for use as the sequencing template. Produced via immunoSEQ multiplex PCR; TCRdb's table is partial and in-frame only. The sample lists 200,000 to 250,000 clones, 55% to 70% seen once, with about 4.2% in the top ten. V gave up 0 bases and J gave up 10 bases, with 12 bases separating them. The CDR3 is 14 amino acids. Germline V gene lookup returns CDR1 LGHNA and CDR2 YSLEER. Specified treatment: oral pan-JAK inhibitor, 5-10 mg twice daily.

The source of this sequence is a human donor with alopecia areata. Sample: CD4+ T cells sorted from blood, taken at week 4, from a patient treated with tofacitinib. The genes are TRBV4-3 and TRBJ1-4; a weak D match, TRBD1 (5 bases). The DNA for the CDR3 is TGCGCCAGCAGCCAAGATGAGGGACCAGCAAAACTGTTTTTT. Protein: CASSQDEGPAKLFF.